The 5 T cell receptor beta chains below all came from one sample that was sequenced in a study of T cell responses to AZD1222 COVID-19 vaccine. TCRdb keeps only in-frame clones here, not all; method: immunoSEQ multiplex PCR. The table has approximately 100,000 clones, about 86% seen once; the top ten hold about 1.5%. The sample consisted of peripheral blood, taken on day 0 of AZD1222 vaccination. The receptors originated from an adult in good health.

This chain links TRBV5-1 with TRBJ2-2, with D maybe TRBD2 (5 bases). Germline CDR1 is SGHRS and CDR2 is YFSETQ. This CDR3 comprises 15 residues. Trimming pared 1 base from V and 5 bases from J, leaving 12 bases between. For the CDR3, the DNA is TGCGCCAGCAGCTTGAATTTTGAGGGTACCGGGGAGCTGTTTTTT. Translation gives CASSLNFEGTGELFF.

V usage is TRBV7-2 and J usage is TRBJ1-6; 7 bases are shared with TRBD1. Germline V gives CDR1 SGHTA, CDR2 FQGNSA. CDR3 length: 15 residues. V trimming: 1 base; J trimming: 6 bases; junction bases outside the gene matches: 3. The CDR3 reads CASSLEGAGNSPLHF. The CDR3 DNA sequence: TGTGCCAGCAGCTTAGAGGGGGCCGGTAATTCACCCCTCCACTTT.

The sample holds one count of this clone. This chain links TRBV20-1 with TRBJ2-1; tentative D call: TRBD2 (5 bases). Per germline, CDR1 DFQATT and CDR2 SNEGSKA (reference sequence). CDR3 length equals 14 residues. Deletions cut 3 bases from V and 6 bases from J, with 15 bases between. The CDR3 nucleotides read TGCAGTGCTAGTTCGGGGTGGGTGGGCAATGAGCAGTTCTTC. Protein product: CSASSGWVGNEQFF.

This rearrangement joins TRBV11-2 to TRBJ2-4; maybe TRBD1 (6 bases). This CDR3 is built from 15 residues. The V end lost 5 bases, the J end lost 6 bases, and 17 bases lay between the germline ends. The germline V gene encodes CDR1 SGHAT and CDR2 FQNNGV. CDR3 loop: CASSLLGALVNIQYF. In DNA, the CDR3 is TGTGCCAGCAGCCTCCTGGGGGCGCTGGTAAACATTCAGTACTTC.

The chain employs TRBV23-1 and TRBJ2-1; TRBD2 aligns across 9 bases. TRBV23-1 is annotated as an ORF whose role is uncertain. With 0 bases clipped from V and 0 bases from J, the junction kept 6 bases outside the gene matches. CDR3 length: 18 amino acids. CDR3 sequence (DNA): TGCGCCAGCAGTCAATCGAAGACTAGCGGACTCTCCTACAATGAGCAGTTCTTC. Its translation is CASSQSKTSGLSYNEQFF.